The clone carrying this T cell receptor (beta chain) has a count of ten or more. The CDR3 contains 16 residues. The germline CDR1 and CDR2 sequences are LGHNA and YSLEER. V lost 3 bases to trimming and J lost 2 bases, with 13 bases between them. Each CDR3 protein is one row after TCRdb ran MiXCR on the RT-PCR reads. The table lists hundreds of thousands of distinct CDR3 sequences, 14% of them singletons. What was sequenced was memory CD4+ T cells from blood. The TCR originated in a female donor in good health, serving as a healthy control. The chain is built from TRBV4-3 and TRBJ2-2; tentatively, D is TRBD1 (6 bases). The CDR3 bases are TGCGCCAGCAGCCAGGGGGCAGGCGTTAACACCGGGGAGCTGTTTTTT. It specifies CASSQGAGVNTGELFF.